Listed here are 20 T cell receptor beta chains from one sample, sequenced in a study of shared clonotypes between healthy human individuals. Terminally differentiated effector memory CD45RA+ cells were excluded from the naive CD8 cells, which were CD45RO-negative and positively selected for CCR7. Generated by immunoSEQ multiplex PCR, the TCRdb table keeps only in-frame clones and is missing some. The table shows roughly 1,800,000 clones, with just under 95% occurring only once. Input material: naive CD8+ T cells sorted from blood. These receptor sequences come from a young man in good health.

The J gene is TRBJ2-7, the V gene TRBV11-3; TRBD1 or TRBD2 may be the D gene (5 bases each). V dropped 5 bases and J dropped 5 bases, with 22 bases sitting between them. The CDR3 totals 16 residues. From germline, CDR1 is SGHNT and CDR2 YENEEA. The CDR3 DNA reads TGTGCCAGCAGCCCCCGGACCGCCAACGGGGCGGACGAGCAGTACTTC. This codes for CASSPRTANGADEQYF.

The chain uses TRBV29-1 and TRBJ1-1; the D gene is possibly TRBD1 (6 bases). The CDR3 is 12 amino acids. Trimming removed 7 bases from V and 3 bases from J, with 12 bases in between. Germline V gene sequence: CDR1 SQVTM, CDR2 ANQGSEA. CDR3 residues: CSDGTLDTEAFF. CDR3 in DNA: TGCAGCGACGGGACATTGGACACTGAAGCTTTCTTT.

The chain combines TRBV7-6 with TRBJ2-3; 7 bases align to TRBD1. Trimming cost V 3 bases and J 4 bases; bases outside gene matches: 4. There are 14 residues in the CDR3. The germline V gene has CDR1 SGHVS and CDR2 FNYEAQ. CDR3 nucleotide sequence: TGTGCCAGCAGCTTGTGGACAGGTGCAGATACGCAGTATTTT. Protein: CASSLWTGADTQYF.

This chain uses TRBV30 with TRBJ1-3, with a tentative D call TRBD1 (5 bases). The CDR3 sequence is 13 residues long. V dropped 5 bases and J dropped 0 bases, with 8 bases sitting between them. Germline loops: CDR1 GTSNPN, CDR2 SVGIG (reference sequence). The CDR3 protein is CAWDSLSGNTIYF. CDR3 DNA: TGTGCCTGGGACAGCCTCTCTGGAAACACCATATATTTT.

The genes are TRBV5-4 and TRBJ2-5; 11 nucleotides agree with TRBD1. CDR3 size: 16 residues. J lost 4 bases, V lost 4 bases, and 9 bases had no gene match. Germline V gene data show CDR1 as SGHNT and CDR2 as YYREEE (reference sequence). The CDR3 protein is CASSPSGTGGGETQYF. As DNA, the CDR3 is TGTGCCAGCAGCCCGTCCGGGACAGGGGGTGGAGAGACCCAGTACTTC.

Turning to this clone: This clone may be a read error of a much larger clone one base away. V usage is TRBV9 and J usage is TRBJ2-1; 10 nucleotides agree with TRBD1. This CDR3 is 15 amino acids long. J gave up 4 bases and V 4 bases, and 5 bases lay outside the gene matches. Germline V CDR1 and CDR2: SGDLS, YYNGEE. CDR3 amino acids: CASSSGTGEYNEQFF. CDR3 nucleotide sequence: TGTGCCAGCAGCTCCGGGACAGGGGAGTACAATGAGCAGTTCTTC.

CDR3 amino acids: CASSGPIQGFRNSPLHF. CDR3 bases: TGTGCCAGCAGTGGCCCGATCCAGGGGTTTAGAAATTCACCCCTCCACTTT. The genes are TRBV6-1 and TRBJ1-6; D is possibly TRBD1 (6 bases). The CDR3 consists of 17 residues. Trimming removed 4 bases at V and 7 bases at J, with 20 bases between. Germline V gene data show CDR1 as MNHNS and CDR2 as SASEGT.

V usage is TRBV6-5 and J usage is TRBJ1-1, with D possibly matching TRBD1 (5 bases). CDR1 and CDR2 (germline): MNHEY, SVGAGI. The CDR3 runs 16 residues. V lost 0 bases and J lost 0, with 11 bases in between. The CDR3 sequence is CASSYSRQHMNTEAFF. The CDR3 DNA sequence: TGTGCCAGCAGTTACTCCAGACAGCACATGAACACTGAAGCTTTCTTT.

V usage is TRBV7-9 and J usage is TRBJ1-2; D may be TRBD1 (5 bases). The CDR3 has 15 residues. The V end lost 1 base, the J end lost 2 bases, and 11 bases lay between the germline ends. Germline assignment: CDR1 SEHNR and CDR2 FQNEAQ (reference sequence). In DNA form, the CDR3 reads TGTGCCAGCAGCTTAGTCCAGGGCCCAAACTATGGCTACACCTTC. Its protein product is CASSLVQGPNYGYTF.

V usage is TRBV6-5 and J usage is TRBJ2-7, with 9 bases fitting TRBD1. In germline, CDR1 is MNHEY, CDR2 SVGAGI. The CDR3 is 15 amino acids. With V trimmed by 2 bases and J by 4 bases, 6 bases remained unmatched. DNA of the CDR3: TGTGCCAGCAGTTACGTAACAGGGGGCGCGTACGAGCAGTACTTC. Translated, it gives CASSYVTGGAYEQYF.

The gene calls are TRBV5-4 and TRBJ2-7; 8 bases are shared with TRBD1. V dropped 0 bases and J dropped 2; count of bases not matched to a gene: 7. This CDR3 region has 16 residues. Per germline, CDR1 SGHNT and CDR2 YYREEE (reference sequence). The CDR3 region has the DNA TGTGCCAGCAGCTTGGAAACAGGGGGTACCACCTACGAGCAGTACTTC. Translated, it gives CASSLETGGTTYEQYF.

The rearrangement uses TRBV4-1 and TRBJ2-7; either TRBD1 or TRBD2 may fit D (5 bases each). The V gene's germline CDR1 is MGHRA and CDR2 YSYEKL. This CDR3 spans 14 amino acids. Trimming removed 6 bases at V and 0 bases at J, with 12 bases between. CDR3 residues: CASSPGTVSYEQYF. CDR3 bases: TGCGCCAGCAGTCCCGGGACCGTCTCCTACGAGCAGTACTTC.

The DNA for the CDR3 is TGTGCCAGCAGCTTTGACAGCCACCTCGATGAGCAGTTCTTC. The encoded protein is CASSFDSHLDEQFF. This chain joins TRBV7-9 and TRBJ2-1; D is perhaps TRBD1 (5 bases). Deletions cut 3 bases from V and 8 bases from J, with 14 bases between. The CDR3 has 14 residues. CDR1 is SEHNR and CDR2 is FQNEAQ in the germline V gene (reference sequence).

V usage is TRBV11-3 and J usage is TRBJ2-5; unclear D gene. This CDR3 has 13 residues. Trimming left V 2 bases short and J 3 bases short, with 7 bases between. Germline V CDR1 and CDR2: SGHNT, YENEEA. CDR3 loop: CASSLRPEETQYF. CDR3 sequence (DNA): TGTGCCAGCAGCTTAAGGCCAGAAGAGACCCAGTACTTC.

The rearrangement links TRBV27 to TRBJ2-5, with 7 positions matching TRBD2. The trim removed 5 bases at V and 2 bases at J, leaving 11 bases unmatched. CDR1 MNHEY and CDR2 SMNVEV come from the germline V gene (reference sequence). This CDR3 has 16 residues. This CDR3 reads CASSPQKVAGQETQYF. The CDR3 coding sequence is TGTGCCAGCAGTCCCCAGAAGGTAGCGGGTCAAGAGACCCAGTACTTC.

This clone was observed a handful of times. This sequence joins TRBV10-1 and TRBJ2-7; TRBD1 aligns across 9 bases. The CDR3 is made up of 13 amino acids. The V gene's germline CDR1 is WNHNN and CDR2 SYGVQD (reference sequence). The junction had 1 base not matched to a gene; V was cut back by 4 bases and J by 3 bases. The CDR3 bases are TGCGCCAGCAGTGCGGGACAGGGCTACGAGCAGTACTTC. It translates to CASSAGQGYEQYF.

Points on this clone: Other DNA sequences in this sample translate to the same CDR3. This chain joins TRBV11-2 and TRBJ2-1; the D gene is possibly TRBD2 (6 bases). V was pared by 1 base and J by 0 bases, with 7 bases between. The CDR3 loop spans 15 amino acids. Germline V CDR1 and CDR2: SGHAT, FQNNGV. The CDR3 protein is CASSLVGGSYNEQFF. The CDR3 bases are TGTGCCAGCAGCTTAGTCGGGGGCTCCTACAATGAGCAGTTCTTC.

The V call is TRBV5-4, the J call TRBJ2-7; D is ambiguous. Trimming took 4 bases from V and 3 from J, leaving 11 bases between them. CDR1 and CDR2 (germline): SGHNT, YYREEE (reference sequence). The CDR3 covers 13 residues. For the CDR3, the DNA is TGTGCCAGCAGCCAAGACCTAGGCTACGAGCAGTACTTC. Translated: CASSQDLGYEQYF.

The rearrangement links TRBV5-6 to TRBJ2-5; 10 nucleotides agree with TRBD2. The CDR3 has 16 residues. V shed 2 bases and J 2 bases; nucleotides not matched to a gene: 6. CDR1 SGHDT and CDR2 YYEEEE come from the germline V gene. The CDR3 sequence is CASSFGGLASQETQYF. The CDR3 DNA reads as TGTGCCAGCAGCTTTGGGGGACTAGCGTCTCAAGAGACCCAGTACTTC.

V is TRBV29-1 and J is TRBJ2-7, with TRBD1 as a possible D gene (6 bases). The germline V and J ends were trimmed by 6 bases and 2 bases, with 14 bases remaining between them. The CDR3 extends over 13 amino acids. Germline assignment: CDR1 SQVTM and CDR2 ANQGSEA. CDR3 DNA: TGCAGCGTCATAGGGGGAGTCACCTACGAGCAGTACTTC. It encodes CSVIGGVTYEQYF.